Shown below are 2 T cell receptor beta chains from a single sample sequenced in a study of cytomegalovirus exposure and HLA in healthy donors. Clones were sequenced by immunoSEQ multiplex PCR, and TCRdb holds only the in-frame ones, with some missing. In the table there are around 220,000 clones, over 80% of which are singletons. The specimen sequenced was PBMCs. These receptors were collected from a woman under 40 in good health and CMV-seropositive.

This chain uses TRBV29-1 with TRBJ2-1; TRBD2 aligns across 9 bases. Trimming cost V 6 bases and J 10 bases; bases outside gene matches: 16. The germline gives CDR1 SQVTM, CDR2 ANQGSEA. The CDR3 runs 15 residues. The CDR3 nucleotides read TGCAGCGTGGGGGGAGGCGGGAGGGCCTTCGCGGAGCAGTTCTTC. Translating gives CSVGGGGRAFAEQFF.

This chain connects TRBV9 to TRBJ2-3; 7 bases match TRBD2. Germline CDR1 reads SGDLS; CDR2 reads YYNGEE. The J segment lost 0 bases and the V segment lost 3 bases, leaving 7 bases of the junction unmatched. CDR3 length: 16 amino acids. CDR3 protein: CASSAASGGSTDTQYF. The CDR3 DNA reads TGTGCCAGCAGCGCAGCGTCGGGAGGTAGCACAGATACGCAGTATTTT.